The 16 T cell receptor beta chains below come from one sample, sequenced in a study of blood T cell repertoires in COVID-19. Clones were sequenced by immunoSEQ multiplex PCR, and TCRdb holds only the in-frame ones, with some missing. The sample has over 90,000 clones; 85% to 90% are singletons. Specimen: peripheral blood. Every receptor here comes from a man over 45 with active or convalescent COVID-19.

The chain has TRBV19 and TRBJ1-5; no definite D call. Germline V gene sequence: CDR1 LNHDA, CDR2 SQIVND (reference sequence). The V end lost 1 base, the J end lost 2 bases, and 12 bases lay between the germline ends. The CDR3 has 16 residues. CDR3: CASSIVGLLGNQPQHF. The CDR3 DNA reads TGTGCCAGTAGTATAGTTGGCCTCCTCGGCAATCAGCCCCAGCATTTT.

This chain links TRBV7-2 with TRBJ2-5; perhaps TRBD1 as D (5 bases). Per germline, CDR1 SGHTA and CDR2 FQGNSA. The CDR3 runs 14 residues. V lost 5 bases to trimming and J lost 2 bases, with 12 bases between them. The CDR3 sequence: CASSTFDSQETQYF. In DNA form, the CDR3 reads TGTGCCAGCAGCACCTTCGACAGTCAAGAGACCCAGTACTTC.

The chain uses TRBV7-2 and TRBJ2-2; 7 bases match TRBD2. Germline V lookup: CDR1 SGHTA, CDR2 FQGNSA. The CDR3 totals 14 residues. The ends lost 5 bases at V and 7 bases at J; junction bases unmatched: 7. DNA for the CDR3: TGTGCCAGCAGCGAGATCGGGGGGATCGGGGAGCTGTTTTTT. It yields the protein CASSEIGGIGELFF.

This chain links TRBV6-5 with TRBJ2-1, with TRBD2 matching 10 bases. There are 16 residues in the CDR3. Trimming removed 2 bases from V and 6 bases from J; junction bases left unmatched: 7. Per the germline V gene, CDR1 is MNHEY and CDR2 is SVGAGI. CDR3 amino acids: CASSYATGLASNEQFF. In nucleotides, the CDR3 is TGTGCCAGCAGTTACGCCACGGGACTAGCGTCCAATGAGCAGTTCTTC.

This clone came up a few times. The rearrangement links TRBV7-9 to TRBJ2-5; 8 bases agree with TRBD2. Trimming removed 2 bases from V and 5 bases from J; junction bases left unmatched: 7. Germline loops: CDR1 SEHNR, CDR2 FQNEAQ (reference sequence). This CDR3 region has 15 residues. CDR3: CASSLMAGGRETQYF. In DNA, the CDR3 is TGTGCCAGCAGCTTAATGGCGGGGGGCCGGGAGACCCAGTACTTC.

This clone was seen at least ten times. The chain couples TRBV7-2 to TRBJ1-2; 7 bases fit TRBD1. CDR1 and CDR2 from the germline V gene are SGHTA and FQGNSA. The J segment lost 6 bases and the V segment lost 4 bases, leaving 11 bases of the junction unmatched. CDR3 length: 15 amino acids. CDR3 sequence (DNA): TGTGCCAGCAGCTATTCCGTCGGGACAGAGAATGGCTACACCTTC. It translates to CASSYSVGTENGYTF. Combining the CDR3 with reference TRBV7-2 and TRBJ1-2 gives the whole variable domain GAGVSQSPSNKVTEKGKDVELRCDPISGHTALYWYRQSLGQGLEFLIYFQGNSAPDKSGLPSDRFSAERTGGSVSTLTIQRTQQEDSAVYLCASSYSVGTENGYTFGSGTRLTVV.

The chain is built from TRBV30 and TRBJ2-1; 7 nucleotides agree with TRBD2. The CDR3 has 13 amino acids. After removal of 5 bases from V and 7 bases from J, the junction contained 8 bases not matched to a gene. Germline CDR1 and CDR2: GTSNPN and SVGIG (reference sequence). The CDR3 nucleotides read TGTGCCTGGGGACTAGAGGGATTTAATGAGCAGTTCTTC. This codes for CAWGLEGFNEQFF.

The chain recombines TRBV19 with TRBJ1-4, with TRBD1 identical over 11 bases. Germline V CDR1 and CDR2: LNHDA, SQIVND (reference sequence). The CDR3 extends over 13 amino acids. J lost 7 bases, V lost 9 bases, and 4 bases had no gene match. The DNA for the CDR3 is TGTGCCAGCCGGGACAGGGGGAGTGAAAAACTGTTTTTT. Encoded protein: CASRDRGSEKLFF.

CDR3 loop: CASSYRDSHQPQHF. CDR3 in DNA: TGTGCCAGCAGCTACCGGGACAGTCATCAGCCCCAGCATTTT. This chain links TRBV6-8 with TRBJ1-5, with TRBD1 identical over 7 bases. V gave up 6 bases and J gave up 5 bases; unmatched junction bases: 7. The CDR3 covers 14 residues. The germline gives CDR1 MNHGY, CDR2 SAAAGT.

The chain carries TRBV28 and TRBJ1-1; 7 nucleotides match TRBD1. The germline V gene encodes CDR1 MDHEN and CDR2 SYDVKM. Unmatched junction bases numbered 6, after V lost 5 bases and J lost 0 bases. This CDR3 contains 15 residues. The CDR3 region is CASSPIDRVNTEAFF. As DNA, the CDR3 is TGTGCCAGCAGTCCGATCGACAGGGTGAACACTGAAGCTTTCTTT.

The genes are TRBV12-2 and TRBJ1-2; the table's D call, TRBD1, has no DNA check behind it. TRBV12-2 is a known pseudogene. The length of the CDR3 is 15 residues. The CDR3 region is CASRSRQVPSYGYTF. The CDR3 region has the DNA TGTGCAAGTCGCTCCCGACAGGTGCCTAGCTATGGCTACACCTTC.

The genes are TRBV29-1 and TRBJ2-2, with 8 bases aligning to TRBD1. The CDR3 totals 15 residues. The V segment lost 6 bases and the J segment 2 bases; nucleotides outside the gene matches: 8. Germline loops: CDR1 SQVTM, CDR2 ANQGSEA. The CDR3 sequence: CSVRTGMGNTGELFF. In DNA form, the CDR3 reads TGCAGCGTCAGGACAGGGATGGGAAACACCGGGGAGCTGTTTTTT.

This sequence joins TRBV30 and TRBJ2-3; 8 bases are a match to TRBD1. CDR1 is GTSNPN and CDR2 is SVGIG in the germline V gene (reference sequence). V was pared by 1 base and J by 1 base, with 4 bases of the junction left unmatched. The CDR3 totals 15 residues. The CDR3 loop is CAWSGDRSGTDTQYF. For the CDR3, the DNA is TGTGCCTGGAGTGGGGACAGGTCGGGCACAGATACGCAGTATTTT.

V usage is TRBV28 and J usage is TRBJ2-3; maybe TRBD1 (6 bases). Trimming cost V 6 bases and J 4 bases, with 11 bases left between them. Germline-derived CDR1 and CDR2 are MDHEN and SYDVKM. CDR3 size: 13 residues. The CDR3 nucleotides read TGTGCCAGCAGGCCACAGGGCGCAGATACGCAGTATTTT. Its protein is CASRPQGADTQYF. The full variable domain, rest sourced from reference TRBV28 and TRBJ2-3, is DVKVTQSSRYLVKRTGEKVFLECVQDMDHENMFWYRQDPGLGLRLIYFSYDVKMKEKGDIPEGYSVSREKKERFSLILESASTNQTSMYLCASRPQGADTQYFGPGTRLTVL.

The chain uses TRBV5-1 and TRBJ2-1, with D possibly being TRBD1 (6 bases). Germline CDR1 reads SGHRS; CDR2 reads YFSETQ. V lost 1 base and J lost 5, with 10 bases in between. The CDR3 consists of 14 residues. The CDR3 DNA is TGCGCCAGCAGCTTGAACGACAGGAACAATGAGCAGTTCTTC. Its protein is CASSLNDRNNEQFF.

For the CDR3, the DNA is TGTGCCAGCAGTTTCGAGCGGGGGGACACAGATACGCAGTATTTT. Residues: CASSFERGDTDTQYF. The genes are TRBV6-5 and TRBJ2-3, with 9 bases fitting TRBD2. Losses at the gene ends were 4 bases for V and 2 bases for J; bases not matched to a gene: 4. The CDR3 length is 15 residues. The V gene's germline CDR1 is MNHEY and CDR2 SVGAGI.